This TCR beta chain is drawn from a study of T cell clonality in common variable immunodeficiency. General study findings and limits: Common variable immunodeficiency TCR beta sequences reportedly had fewer deletions and N-nucleotide insertions. CVID patient heterogeneity limited repertoire-clinical complication correlations. T cell subpopulation sequencing would be needed to explain CVID clonality.

CDR3 length: 16 residues. Germline values: CDR1 MNHGY, CDR2 SAAAGT. The junction had 8 bases not matched to a gene; V was cut back by 0 bases and J by 8 bases. Clones were sequenced by immunoSEQ multiplex PCR, and TCRdb holds only the in-frame ones, with some missing. This sample comprises 25,000 to 35,000 clones, none seen once only. The sample holds a few counts of this clone. Its antigen is currently unknown. This may stem from a read error, because a much larger clone lies one nucleotide away. With the read ending 3 residues before the CDR3 end, the germline J gene is used to fill in that end. Most patients and controls had Caucasian heritage. Donors gave roughly 4.5 to 8.5 ml heparinized peripheral whole blood.

The V and J genes are TRBV6-8 and TRBJ2-1, with 9 bases aligning to TRBD2. This clonotype was sampled from a human donor with common variable immunodeficiency. Input material: peripheral blood mononuclear cells. The part of the CDR3 DNA that was read is TGTGCCAGCAGTTACTCGCTAAGCGGGAGGTGTGATGAG. Translated: CASSYSLSGRCDE. The entire CDR3 is CASSYSLSGRCDEQFF.